In its sample, the clone carrying this TCR beta chain was seen a few times. The target antigen is unknown. This sample is drawn from a study of cytomegalovirus exposure and HLA in healthy donors. The wider study: Inside one of the first data releases sat roughly 80 million unique TCRs taken from HLA-typed donors.

It was with 60 Vbeta and 13 Jbeta primers that the PCR ran. Sequenced by immunoSEQ multiplex PCR; TCRdb stores in-frame clones only, minus some. Of roughly 150,000 clones in the sample, about two thirds were seen once. CDR1 MNHNS and CDR2 SASEGT come from the germline V gene. This CDR3 is built from 15 residues. Trimming removed 3 bases from V and 2 bases from J; junction bases left unmatched: 4. The study, taken as a whole, reports: The Asian-associated ancestry cluster reportedly had fewer N-insertions than the 666-donor mean in a later analysis. Rarity held for most TCR sequences, but there were some public TCRs that occurred in many donors. In an earlier analysis, most TCR beta V segments were productive about 87% or about 30% of the time.

The sample consisted of PBMCs. The V gene is TRBV6-1, the J gene TRBJ2-3, with 8 bases matching TRBD1. This sequence was found in a man aged 25 to 45 in good health and CMV-seropositive. The CDR3 bases are TGTGCCAGCAGTGATTCCCAGGGGGCCACAGATACGCAGTATTTT. This encodes CASSDSQGATDTQYF.